This T cell receptor beta chain appears in the sequencing data of a study of blood T cell repertoires in COVID-19. This CDR3 has 16 amino acids. The germline V gene encodes CDR1 SGHTA and CDR2 FQGTGA. The V and J ends lost 8 bases and 0 bases, in that order; junction bases with no gene match: 5. Measured with immunoSEQ multiplex PCR; TCRdb has only the in-frame clones, and not every one. The sample contains hundreds of thousands of clones, around 84% of which appear only once. Sequencing was carried out using PBMCs or T cells enriched from blood (not recorded which). This clonotype was obtained from a man aged 25 to 45 with acute COVID-19. V is TRBV7-3 and J is TRBJ2-1; 12 bases agree with TRBD2. CDR3 DNA sequence: TGTGCCAGCTCCCTACTAGCGGGGGGCTCCTACAATGAGCAGTTCTTC. The encoded protein is CASSLLAGGSYNEQFF.